Below, 10 T cell receptor beta chains from the same sample are listed, as sequenced in a study of cytomegalovirus exposure and HLA in healthy donors. The study ran its PCR with 60 Vbeta and 13 Jbeta primers. Data came from immunoSEQ multiplex PCR; TCRdb stores just in-frame clones and leaves some out. This table holds about 200,000 clones, around 90% found once. The sequenced material came from PBMCs. The receptors stem from a boy younger than 10 in good health and CMV-seronegative.

The CDR3 region is CASSFEGGAQPQHF. DNA for the CDR3: TGTGCCAGCAGCTTCGAGGGGGGGGCTCAGCCCCAGCATTTT. This sequence joins TRBV9 and TRBJ1-5, with a weak D call TRBD1 (6 bases). This CDR3 is built from 14 residues. CDR1 is SGDLS, CDR2 YYNGEE, per germline. V lost 4 bases to trimming and J lost 6 bases, with 14 bases between them.

The chain uses TRBV27 and TRBJ2-5; D uncertain. The end of the DNA fits TRBJ2-7 better, so the J call may be wrong. Germline-derived CDR1 and CDR2 are MNHEY and SMNVEV (reference sequence). The CDR3 runs to 13 residues. CDR3 nucleotides: TGTGCCAGCAGTCCTGGAGAGTCCTACGAGCAGTACTTC. Its protein is CASSPGESYEQYF.

The chain is built from TRBV7-6 and TRBJ1-1; TRBD1 might be the D (6 bases). Germline assignment: CDR1 SGHVS and CDR2 FNYEAQ. The V end was cut by 3 bases, the J end by 0 bases, with 14 bases between. The CDR3 runs to 16 residues. The DNA for the CDR3 is TGTGCCAGCAGCTTGCGGGGGGCGAGATTGAACACTGAAGCTTTCTTT. This sequence encodes CASSLRGARLNTEAFF.

There are a few counts of this clone. The rearrangement joins TRBV6-1 to TRBJ1-5, with TRBD1 matching 7 bases. This CDR3 region has 17 residues. CDR1 is MNHNS, CDR2 SASEGT, per germline. Trimming removed 2 bases from V and 4 bases from J; junction bases left unmatched: 11. The CDR3 nucleotides read TGTGCCAGCAGTGAATATGACAGGGTCTTCCAAAATCAGCCCCAGCATTTT. The encoded protein is CASSEYDRVFQNQPQHF.

The V gene is TRBV5-6, the J gene TRBJ2-7, with a possible D match to TRBD2 (6 bases). In germline, CDR1 is SGHDT, CDR2 YYEEEE. The CDR3 runs to 14 residues. V was clipped by 4 bases and J by 3 bases, with 14 bases between them. The CDR3 sequence is CASSLSGEVYEQYF. The CDR3 DNA follows: TGTGCCAGCAGCCTTAGCGGCGAAGTCTACGAGCAGTACTTC.

The sample holds a few counts of this clone. V usage is TRBV6-5 and J usage is TRBJ1-2, with D hard to call. This CDR3 is 15 amino acids long. Trimming stripped 2 bases from V and 1 base from J, with 11 bases between. The germline V gene encodes CDR1 MNHEY and CDR2 SVGAGI. CDR3 bases: TGTGCCAGCAGTTACCCTGAGGATAGTAACTATGGCTACACCTTC. This gives the protein CASSYPEDSNYGYTF.

The table lists this clone with a count of one. The J gene is TRBJ2-7, the V gene TRBV27; TRBD1 matches 7 bases. The junction had 6 bases not matched to a gene; V was cut back by 6 bases and J by 4 bases. The germline gives CDR1 MNHEY, CDR2 SMNVEV (reference sequence). The CDR3 length is 13 residues. CDR3 coding DNA: TGTGCCAGCAGACCTTACAGGGGTTACGAGCAGTACTTC. This sequence encodes CASRPYRGYEQYF.

This sequence joins TRBV5-5 and TRBJ2-1, with D perhaps TRBD1 (6 bases). Trimming shortened V by 4 bases and J by 6 bases, and 17 bases separated the two germline ends. This CDR3 has 15 amino acids. CDR1 is SGHKS, CDR2 YYEKEE, per germline (reference sequence). The CDR3 is CASSLTFDRSNEQFF. As DNA, the CDR3 is TGTGCCAGCAGCCTTACTTTTGACAGGAGCAATGAGCAGTTCTTC.

Of note for this clone: In the same sample, other DNA sequences code for this CDR3. The chain joins TRBV9 to TRBJ2-1, with TRBD2 matching over 9 bases. Germline CDR1 SGDLS, CDR2 YYNGEE. The trim removed 2 bases at V and 0 bases at J, leaving 0 bases unmatched. The CDR3 contains 15 residues. CDR3 sequence (DNA): TGTGCCAGCAGCGTGACTAGCGGCTCCTACAATGAGCAGTTCTTC. As protein: CASSVTSGSYNEQFF.

V usage is TRBV6-5 and J usage is TRBJ1-1; 7 positions agree with TRBD1. There are 14 residues in the CDR3. Germline assignment: CDR1 MNHEY and CDR2 SVGAGI. V was pared by 6 bases and J by 0 bases, with 4 bases of the junction left unmatched. The CDR3 spells CASSRDSMNTEAFF. The DNA of the CDR3 is TGTGCCAGCAGCAGGGACAGTATGAACACTGAAGCTTTCTTT.